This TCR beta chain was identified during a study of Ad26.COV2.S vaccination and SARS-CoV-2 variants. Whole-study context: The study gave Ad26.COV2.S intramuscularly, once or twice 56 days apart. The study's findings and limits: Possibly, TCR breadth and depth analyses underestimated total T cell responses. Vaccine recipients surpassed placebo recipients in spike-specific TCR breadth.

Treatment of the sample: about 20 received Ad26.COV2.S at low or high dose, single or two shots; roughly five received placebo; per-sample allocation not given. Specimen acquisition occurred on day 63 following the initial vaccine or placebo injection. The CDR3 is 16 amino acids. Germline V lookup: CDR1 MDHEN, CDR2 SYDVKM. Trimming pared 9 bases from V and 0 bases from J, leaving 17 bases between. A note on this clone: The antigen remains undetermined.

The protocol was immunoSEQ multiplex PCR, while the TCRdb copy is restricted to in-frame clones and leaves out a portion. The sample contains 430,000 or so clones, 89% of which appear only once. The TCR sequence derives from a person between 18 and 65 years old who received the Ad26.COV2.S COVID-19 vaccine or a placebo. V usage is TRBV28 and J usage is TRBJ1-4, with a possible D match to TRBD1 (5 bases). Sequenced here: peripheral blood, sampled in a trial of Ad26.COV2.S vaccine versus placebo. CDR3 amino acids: CASCLGGYATNEKLFF. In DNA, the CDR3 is TGTGCCAGTTGCCTTGGGGGATATGCAACTAATGAAAAACTGTTTTTT.